This is a list of T cell receptor beta chains from one sample in a study of T cell responses to AZD1222 COVID-19 vaccine. Sequenced by immunoSEQ multiplex PCR; TCRdb stores in-frame clones only, minus some. This sample has roughly 150,000 clones; 70% to 90% occur once, and the top ten carry 6.9%. The sequencing used peripheral blood, collected after recovery from COVID-19. These receptors were collected from an adult who had recovered from COVID-19. CDR3s include the opening cysteine and the closing phenylalanine or tryptophan. The order of the fields is clone size, V gene, J gene, D gene, CDR3 protein, CDR3 DNA. D genes are given only for firm matches. Clone sizes are given selectively: once, few, many, or a class where the clone is expanded.

clone_size: .; v_call: TRBV9; j_call: TRBJ2-1; d_call: TRBD2; cdr3_aa: CASSATSAFYNEQFF; cdr3_nt: TGTGCCAGCAGCGCGACTAGCGCGTTCTACAATGAGCAGTTCTTC
clone_size: .; v_call: TRBV19; j_call: TRBJ2-5; d_call: .; cdr3_aa: CASSIGRVETQYF; cdr3_nt: TGTGCCAGTAGTATAGGGCGGGTGGAGACCCAGTACTTC
clone_size: .; v_call: TRBV4-2; j_call: TRBJ2-7; d_call: TRBD2; cdr3_aa: CASSQGPSGGVYEQYF; cdr3_nt: TGTGCCAGCAGCCAAGGGCCTAGCGGGGGGGTCTACGAGCAGTACTTC
clone_size: .; v_call: TRBV5-4; j_call: TRBJ1-2; d_call: TRBD1; cdr3_aa: CASSIGTGGGYTF; cdr3_nt: TGTGCCAGCAGCATCGGGACAGGGGGTGGCTACACCTTC
clone_size: .; v_call: TRBV5-4; j_call: TRBJ2-2; d_call: TRBD1; cdr3_aa: CASSSDRGKTGELFF; cdr3_nt: TGTGCCAGCAGCTCGGACAGGGGAAAAACCGGGGAGCTGTTTTTT
clone_size: .; v_call: TRBV6-5; j_call: TRBJ2-1; d_call: .; cdr3_aa: CASSSRPAPNEQFF; cdr3_nt: TGTGCCAGCAGTTCCCGTCCTGCCCCAAATGAGCAGTTCTTC
clone_size: .; v_call: TRBV19; j_call: TRBJ1-1; d_call: .; cdr3_aa: CASSIVFGTEAFF; cdr3_nt: TGTGCCAGTAGTATTGTTTTCGGCACTGAAGCTTTCTTT
clone_size: .; v_call: TRBV10-1; j_call: TRBJ1-1; d_call: .; cdr3_aa: CASSKRGTGEAFF; cdr3_nt: TGCGCCAGCAGTAAGCGGGGAACCGGGGAAGCTTTCTTT
clone_size: .; v_call: TRBV5-4; j_call: TRBJ1-1; d_call: TRBD1; cdr3_aa: CASRAFGTGGAEAFF; cdr3_nt: TGTGCCAGCAGGGCCTTTGGGACAGGGGGCGCTGAAGCTTTCTTT
clone_size: .; v_call: TRBV10-3; j_call: TRBJ2-7; d_call: .; cdr3_aa: CASRTDVYEQYF; cdr3_nt: TGTGCCAGCAGAACGGACGTCTACGAGCAGTACTTC
clone_size: .; v_call: TRBV2; j_call: TRBJ2-7; d_call: TRBD1; cdr3_aa: CASIPRTGGVHEQYF; cdr3_nt: TGTGCCAGCATCCCCCGGACAGGGGGTGTCCACGAGCAGTACTTC
clone_size: .; v_call: TRBV15; j_call: TRBJ1-1; d_call: .; cdr3_aa: CATAGVMNTEAFF; cdr3_nt: TGTGCCACCGCCGGGGTCATGAACACTGAAGCTTTCTTT
clone_size: .; v_call: TRBV7-9; j_call: TRBJ1-1; d_call: .; cdr3_aa: CASSRDLGANTEAFF; cdr3_nt: TGTGCCAGCAGCCGGGACTTAGGTGCGAACACTGAAGCTTTCTTT
clone_size: .; v_call: TRBV7-2; j_call: TRBJ2-3; d_call: .; cdr3_aa: CASSLAWSTDTQYF; cdr3_nt: TGTGCCAGCAGCTTAGCTTGGAGTACAGATACGCAGTATTTT
clone_size: .; v_call: TRBV5-8; j_call: TRBJ1-1; d_call: .; cdr3_aa: CASRWYSLGNTEAFF; cdr3_nt: TGTGCCAGCAGATGGTACAGCTTAGGGAACACTGAAGCTTTCTTT
clone_size: .; v_call: TRBV5-6; j_call: TRBJ2-3; d_call: TRBD2; cdr3_aa: CASSFTSGGTQYF; cdr3_nt: TGTGCCAGCAGCTTCACTAGCGGGGGCACGCAGTATTTT
clone_size: .; v_call: TRBV6-5; j_call: TRBJ1-1; d_call: .; cdr3_aa: CASSLTGHNTEAFF; cdr3_nt: TGTGCCAGCAGTTTGACAGGACACAACACTGAAGCTTTCTTT
clone_size: few; v_call: TRBV24-1; j_call: TRBJ1-2; d_call: .; cdr3_aa: CATSEDSDGYTF; cdr3_nt: TGTGCCACCAGTGAAGACAGTGATGGCTACACCTTC
clone_size: once; v_call: TRBV27; j_call: TRBJ2-2; d_call: TRBD1; cdr3_aa: CASRHLMGQGALRDGELFF; cdr3_nt: TGTGCCAGCAGACACCTTATGGGACAGGGGGCGTTAAGGGACGGGGAGCTGTTTTTT
clone_size: .; v_call: TRBV10-3; j_call: TRBJ2-3; d_call: TRBD2; cdr3_aa: CAITSTSGSRTDTQYF; cdr3_nt: TGTGCCATCACCTCGACTAGCGGGAGTAGGACAGATACGCAGTATTTT
clone_size: .; v_call: TRBV14; j_call: TRBJ2-3; d_call: TRBD2; cdr3_aa: CASSHGLAGGRREDTQYF; cdr3_nt: TGTGCCAGCAGTCACGGACTAGCGGGGGGGCGTCGGGAAGATACGCAGTATTTT
clone_size: .; v_call: TRBV4-1; j_call: TRBJ2-7; d_call: .; cdr3_aa: CASSQDAARGYEQYF; cdr3_nt: TGCGCCAGCAGCCAGGACGCGGCCCGAGGGTACGAGCAGTACTTC
clone_size: .; v_call: TRBV7-2; j_call: TRBJ1-3; d_call: .; cdr3_aa: CASSLPGESGNTIYF; cdr3_nt: TGTGCCAGCAGCTTACCGGGAGAATCTGGAAACACCATATATTTT
clone_size: .; v_call: TRBV28; j_call: TRBJ2-2; d_call: TRBD2; cdr3_aa: CASSSSGRAGELFF; cdr3_nt: TGTGCCAGCAGTTCCTCAGGGAGGGCCGGGGAGCTGTTTTTT
clone_size: .; v_call: TRBV5-1; j_call: TRBJ2-1; d_call: .; cdr3_aa: CASSLALQGHNEQFF; cdr3_nt: TGCGCCAGCAGCTTGGCACTTCAGGGCCACAATGAGCAGTTCTTC
clone_size: .; v_call: TRBV6-2/TRBV6-3; j_call: TRBJ2-2; d_call: TRBD2; cdr3_aa: CASSYGREAYTGELFF; cdr3_nt: TGTGCCAGCAGTTACGGGCGGGAGGCCTACACCGGGGAGCTGTTTTTT
clone_size: .; v_call: TRBV28; j_call: TRBJ2-4; d_call: .; cdr3_aa: CASSLVRTTKNIQYF; cdr3_nt: TGTGCCAGCAGTTTAGTTAGGACTACCAAAAACATTCAGTACTTC
clone_size: .; v_call: TRBV28; j_call: TRBJ1-3; d_call: TRBD1; cdr3_aa: CASSDRERNTIYF; cdr3_nt: TGTGCCAGCAGTGACAGGGAACGAAACACCATATATTTT
clone_size: once; v_call: TRBV25-1; j_call: TRBJ1-3; d_call: .; cdr3_aa: CASSVYGASGNTIYF; cdr3_nt: TGTGCCAGCAGTGTTTACGGAGCCTCTGGAAACACCATATATTTT
clone_size: .; v_call: TRBV7-2; j_call: TRBJ2-5; d_call: TRBD2; cdr3_aa: CASSLASTSGGQETQYF; cdr3_nt: TGTGCCAGCAGCTTAGCGTCAACGAGCGGGGGCCAAGAGACCCAGTACTTC
clone_size: .; v_call: TRBV20-1; j_call: TRBJ2-3; d_call: TRBD2; cdr3_aa: CSASSRLTSGERGSTDTQYF; cdr3_nt: TGCAGTGCTAGTTCTAGGTTAACTAGCGGGGAGAGGGGGAGCACAGATACGCAGTATTTT
clone_size: .; v_call: TRBV6-5; j_call: TRBJ1-2; d_call: .; cdr3_aa: CASNGAANYGYTF; cdr3_nt: TGTGCCAGCAACGGGGCGGCTAACTATGGCTACACCTTC
clone_size: .; v_call: TRBV4-1; j_call: TRBJ2-1; d_call: TRBD2; cdr3_aa: CASSQEASGGLNNEQFF; cdr3_nt: TGCGCCAGCAGCCAAGAGGCTAGCGGGGGGCTCAACAATGAGCAGTTCTTC
clone_size: few; v_call: TRBV6-2/TRBV6-3; j_call: TRBJ1-3; d_call: .; cdr3_aa: CASSYRHLSSGNTIYF; cdr3_nt: TGTGCCAGCAGTTACCGGCACCTGAGCTCTGGAAACACCATATATTTT
clone_size: .; v_call: TRBV25-1; j_call: TRBJ1-2; d_call: .; cdr3_aa: CASSEDRPGYGYTF; cdr3_nt: TGTGCCAGCAGTGAAGACAGGCCCGGCTATGGCTACACCTTC
clone_size: once; v_call: TRBV10-2; j_call: TRBJ2-1; d_call: .; cdr3_aa: CASSPGTRFWGEQFF; cdr3_nt: TGCGCCAGCAGCCCCGGGACCAGATTTTGGGGTGAGCAGTTCTTC
clone_size: .; v_call: TRBV7-2; j_call: TRBJ1-5; d_call: .; cdr3_aa: CASSREGGGGVPQHF; cdr3_nt: TGTGCCAGCAGCCGGGAGGGAGGAGGCGGAGTGCCCCAGCATTTT
clone_size: .; v_call: TRBV2; j_call: TRBJ1-1; d_call: .; cdr3_aa: CASSEWIEAFF; cdr3_nt: TGTGCCAGCAGTGAATGGATTGAAGCTTTCTTT
clone_size: .; v_call: TRBV18; j_call: TRBJ2-2; d_call: .; cdr3_aa: CASSSPRQNTGELFF; cdr3_nt: TGTGCCAGCTCTTCACCCCGACAGAACACCGGGGAGCTGTTTTTT
clone_size: few; v_call: TRBV10-3; j_call: TRBJ1-4; d_call: .; cdr3_aa: CAIREGATNEKLFF; cdr3_nt: TGTGCCATCAGGGAAGGGGCGACTAATGAAAAACTGTTTTTT
clone_size: .; v_call: TRBV14; j_call: TRBJ1-2; d_call: .; cdr3_aa: CASSQGGGYTF; cdr3_nt: TGTGCCAGCAGCCAAGGAGGGGGCTACACCTTC
clone_size: .; v_call: TRBV2; j_call: TRBJ2-5; d_call: .; cdr3_aa: CASSEGTAKETQYF; cdr3_nt: TGTGCCAGCAGTGAAGGGACAGCTAAAGAGACCCAGTACTTC
clone_size: once; v_call: TRBV12-3/TRBV12-4; j_call: TRBJ1-4; d_call: .; cdr3_aa: CASREQGTEKLFF; cdr3_nt: TGTGCCAGCAGGGAACAGGGAACTGAAAAACTGTTTTTT
clone_size: few; v_call: TRBV5-4; j_call: TRBJ2-7; d_call: .; cdr3_aa: CASSSGGLDRAYEQYF; cdr3_nt: TGTGCCAGCAGCTCCGGCGGCTTGGACAGAGCCTACGAGCAGTACTTC
clone_size: .; v_call: TRBV3-1/TRBV3-2; j_call: TRBJ1-1; d_call: .; cdr3_aa: CASSQKPGANTEAFF; cdr3_nt: TGTGCCAGCAGCCAAAAGCCGGGAGCGAACACTGAAGCTTTCTTT
clone_size: once; v_call: TRBV15; j_call: TRBJ2-7; d_call: .; cdr3_aa: CATSRDAGATTEQYF; cdr3_nt: TGTGCCACCAGCAGAGATGCAGGGGCCACCACCGAGCAGTACTTC
clone_size: once; v_call: TRBV5-1; j_call: TRBJ2-1; d_call: TRBD2; cdr3_aa: CASSLTSPTYNEQFF; cdr3_nt: TGCGCCAGCAGCCTGACTAGCCCGACCTACAATGAGCAGTTCTTC
clone_size: .; v_call: TRBV11-3; j_call: TRBJ2-3; d_call: TRBD1; cdr3_aa: CASSLEATGSTDTQYF; cdr3_nt: TGTGCCAGCAGCTTAGAGGCGACAGGGAGCACAGATACGCAGTATTTT
clone_size: .; v_call: TRBV25-1; j_call: TRBJ1-2; d_call: .; cdr3_aa: CASSEFEGEGNYGYTF; cdr3_nt: TGTGCCAGCAGTGAATTTGAGGGAGAGGGAAACTATGGCTACACCTTC
clone_size: .; v_call: TRBV7-6; j_call: TRBJ2-2; d_call: .; cdr3_aa: CASGRGANTGELFF; cdr3_nt: TGTGCCAGCGGGCGTGGCGCGAACACCGGGGAGCTGTTTTTT
clone_size: .; v_call: TRBV7-9; j_call: TRBJ2-5; d_call: .; cdr3_aa: CASSPGGTQETQYF; cdr3_nt: TGTGCCAGCAGCCCCGGGGGAACACAAGAGACCCAGTACTTC